The present TCR beta chain was sequenced within a study of T cells after yellow fever vaccination. The length of the CDR3 is 14 residues. This clonotype was seen a handful of times. TCRdb reprocessed the 5' RACE reads via MiXCR and lists one record per CDR3 protein. The table includes about 340,000 distinct CDR3 sequences, roughly 9.4% detected once. This sample comprised PBMCs, obtained on the day of the first yellow fever vaccination. J is TRBJ1-6 and V is TRBV21-1; the table assigns TRBD1, which was not confirmed against the DNA. TRBV21-1 corresponds to a pseudogene. The TCR comes from a young man who received the YFV17D yellow fever vaccine. This CDR3 reads CASSKTGRRSPLHF. CDR3 DNA: TGTGCCAGCAGCAAAACAGGGAGGAGGTCACCCCTCCACTTT.